These 20 T cell receptor beta chains originate from one sample sequenced in a study of cytomegalovirus exposure and HLA in healthy donors. A multiplex PCR was run with 60 Vbeta primers and 13 Jbeta primers. Here immunoSEQ multiplex PCR was the method, and the copy in TCRdb shows in-frame clones only, minus some. Here the sample spans approximately 130,000 clones, roughly 80% being singletons. Sequenced material: PBMCs. The receptor source for this set is a woman between 45 and 60 years old in good health and CMV-seropositive.

This clone was detected a few times. This chain joins TRBV28 and TRBJ2-7; the match to TRBD1 covers 10 bases. Trimming took 8 bases from V and 0 from J; bases not matched to a gene: 4. This CDR3 is 14 amino acids long. CDR1 is MDHEN and CDR2 is SYDVKM in the germline V gene. The CDR3 sequence is CASLRDRGSYEQYF. DNA of the CDR3: TGTGCCAGCCTCCGGGACAGGGGCTCCTACGAGCAGTACTTC.

This chain links TRBV30 with TRBJ1-4; the D gene is possibly TRBD1 (5 bases). The germline gives CDR1 GTSNPN, CDR2 SVGIG (reference sequence). The CDR3 spans 14 residues. Trimming left V 0 bases short and J 8 bases short, with 13 bases between. The CDR3 DNA reads TGTGCCTGGAGTGTACCGGGAGGGGACGAAAAACTGTTTTTT. It codes for CAWSVPGGDEKLFF.

V and J are TRBV27 and TRBJ1-2, with TRBD1 matching 7 bases. Unmatched junction bases numbered 10, after V lost 3 bases and J lost 3 bases. The CDR3 contains 16 residues. CDR1 and CDR2 from the germline V gene are MNHEY and SMNVEV (reference sequence). Here the CDR3 reads CASSFRYRGIYYGYTF. DNA of the CDR3: TGTGCCAGCAGTTTCCGTTACAGGGGAATCTACTATGGCTACACCTTC.

This clone was picked up a small number of times. The rearrangement links TRBV4-1 to TRBJ1-2; D unresolved. Germline CDR1 is MGHRA and CDR2 is YSYEKL. The CDR3 runs 15 residues. Trimming left V 4 bases short and J 2 bases short, with 14 bases between. CDR3 nucleotide sequence: TGCGCCAGCAGCCCTGCAGCGGGCAGAAACTATGGCTACACCTTC. Translation: CASSPAAGRNYGYTF.

The rearrangement links TRBV28 to TRBJ1-1; the D is unclear. This CDR3 contains 14 residues. Germline V lookup: CDR1 MDHEN, CDR2 SYDVKM. Trimming stripped 2 bases from V and 3 bases from J, with 10 bases between. CDR3 in amino acids: CASSLTVSDTEAFF. The CDR3 DNA is TGTGCCAGCAGTTTAACCGTTAGCGACACTGAAGCTTTCTTT.

The chain has TRBV7-9 and TRBJ1-2; 9 bases map to TRBD1. Germline CDR1 reads SEHNR; CDR2 reads FQNEAQ (reference sequence). V was clipped by 5 bases and J by 3 bases; unmatched bases: 16. CDR3 length: 18 residues. The CDR3 DNA sequence: TGTGCCAGCAGCGTTTTACAGGGGGCGTACGAGGCAGACTATGGCTACACCTTC. This sequence encodes CASSVLQGAYEADYGYTF.

The chain has TRBV30 and TRBJ1-3; TRBD1 is a possible D gene (6 bases). V was cut by 0 bases and J by 2 bases, with 8 bases left in between. CDR1 and CDR2 from the germline V gene are GTSNPN and SVGIG (reference sequence). The CDR3 has 14 amino acids. The CDR3 nucleotides read TGTGCCTGGAGTGTACACAGGGCTGGAAACACCATATATTTT. Amino acids: CAWSVHRAGNTIYF.

The genes are TRBV28 and TRBJ2-7; possibly TRBD1 for D (6 bases). CDR1 and CDR2 (germline): MDHEN, SYDVKM. The CDR3 runs 13 residues. V was trimmed by 5 bases and J by 5 bases, leaving 13 bases between them. CDR3 sequence reads: CASSLETGHEQYF. CDR3 in DNA: TGTGCCAGCAGTCTGGAGACAGGCCACGAGCAGTACTTC.

The chain joins TRBV12-5 to TRBJ1-1; D might be TRBD1 (5 bases). Between the trimmed V and J ends, which lost 3 bases and 5 bases, there was a span of 16 bases. Germline V gene data show CDR1 as LGHNT and CDR2 as FRNRAP. This CDR3 comprises 15 residues. The CDR3 reads CASGLYMGGVTEAFF. CDR3 bases: TGTGCTAGTGGTTTATATATGGGGGGGGTAACTGAAGCTTTCTTT.

The chain combines TRBV9 with TRBJ1-2, with D hard to call. The CDR3 length is 11 residues. The ends were cut back, 3 bases at V and 8 bases at J, with 8 bases in the middle. Germline loops: CDR1 SGDLS, CDR2 YYNGEE. This CDR3 reads CASSGQRGYTF. CDR3 nucleotides: TGTGCCAGCAGCGGACAAAGGGGCTACACCTTC.

The chain is built from TRBV28 and TRBJ2-7; tentative D call: TRBD2 (6 bases). The CDR3 spans 14 residues. The germline CDR1 and CDR2 sequences are MDHEN and SYDVKM. Deletions cut 7 bases from V and 4 bases from J, with 17 bases between. For the CDR3, the DNA is TGTGCCAGCAACCTTAGCGGCGACCCGTACGAGCAGTACTTC. Translation gives CASNLSGDPYEQYF.

The chain combines TRBV6-1 with TRBJ2-7; 12 nucleotides align to TRBD2. Germline assignment: CDR1 MNHNS and CDR2 SASEGT. Trimming removed 5 bases from V and 1 base from J; junction bases left unmatched: 3. There are 15 residues in the CDR3. This chain's CDR3 is CASSWGTSGSYEQYF. In DNA, the CDR3 is TGTGCCAGCAGTTGGGGGACTAGCGGGTCCTACGAGCAGTACTTC.

V gene TRBV7-9 combines with J gene TRBJ2-7; tentative D call: TRBD2 (6 bases). From germline, CDR1 is SEHNR and CDR2 FQNEAQ (reference sequence). V shed 1 base and J shed 2 bases, with 12 bases lying between them. The CDR3 extends over 15 amino acids. The CDR3: CASSLERGWTYEQYF. The CDR3 DNA follows: TGTGCCAGCAGCTTAGAACGGGGGTGGACCTACGAGCAGTACTTC.

The V gene is TRBV4-2, the J gene TRBJ1-2; D is undetermined. V was trimmed by 4 bases and J by 8 bases, leaving 8 bases between them. The CDR3 loop spans 11 amino acids. Germline V gives CDR1 LGHNA, CDR2 YNFKEQ. The CDR3 DNA follows: TGTGCCAGCAGCCGGCAGGAAGGCTACACCTTC. It yields the protein CASSRQEGYTF.

This chain links TRBV5-1 with TRBJ2-3; 11 positions match TRBD2. Losses at the gene ends were 4 bases for V and 0 bases for J; bases not matched to a gene: 4. The CDR3 has 16 amino acids. Germline assignment: CDR1 SGHRS and CDR2 YFSETQ. CDR3 in DNA: TGCGCCAGCAGCACAGGGACTAGCGGCAGCACAGATACGCAGTATTTT. This encodes CASSTGTSGSTDTQYF.

The chain couples TRBV2 to TRBJ1-3; D may be TRBD1 (6 bases). From germline, CDR1 is SNHLY and CDR2 FYNNEI. This CDR3 contains 17 residues. Trimming took 6 bases from V and 0 from J, leaving 18 bases between them. This CDR3 is CASSASTGTFSGNTIYF. DNA of the CDR3: TGTGCCAGCAGCGCATCGACAGGAACCTTCTCTGGAAACACCATATATTTT.

J is TRBJ1-1 and V is TRBV7-3; 8 bases are shared with TRBD1. Germline V gene sequence: CDR1 SGHTA, CDR2 FQGTGA. The CDR3 extends over 15 amino acids. The J segment lost 1 base and the V segment lost 1 base, leaving 2 bases of the junction unmatched. CDR3 residues: CASSLRGQANTEAFF. CDR3 in DNA: TGTGCCAGCAGCTTAAGGGGACAGGCGAACACTGAAGCTTTCTTT.

This chain joins TRBV5-1 and TRBJ1-1, with D possibly being TRBD1 (6 bases). The CDR3 length is 16 residues. Germline-derived CDR1 and CDR2 are SGHRS and YFSETQ. Trimming took 3 bases from V and 1 from J, leaving 16 bases between them. The CDR3 region has the DNA TGCGCCAGCAGCTCGGTGCCCCAGGGGAAGAACACTGAAGCTTTCTTT. Protein: CASSSVPQGKNTEAFF.

This chain connects TRBV5-1 to TRBJ2-6; maybe TRBD1 (5 bases). The CDR3 has 17 amino acids. Germline CDR1 SGHRS, CDR2 YFSETQ. V was trimmed by 1 base and J by 0 bases, leaving 11 bases between them. Here the CDR3 DNA reads TGCGCCAGCAGCTTGAAACAGGATAACTCTGGGGCCAACGTCCTGACTTTC. Translation: CASSLKQDNSGANVLTF.

The chain links TRBV28 to TRBJ2-3; a weak D match, TRBD2 (5 bases). Germline V CDR1 and CDR2: MDHEN, SYDVKM. Trimming took off 7 bases at V and 0 bases at J, with 11 bases between the two ends. This CDR3 region has 14 residues. The CDR3 here is CASISGSSTDTQYF. Written as DNA, the CDR3 is TGTGCCAGCATCTCGGGGTCCAGCACAGATACGCAGTATTTT.